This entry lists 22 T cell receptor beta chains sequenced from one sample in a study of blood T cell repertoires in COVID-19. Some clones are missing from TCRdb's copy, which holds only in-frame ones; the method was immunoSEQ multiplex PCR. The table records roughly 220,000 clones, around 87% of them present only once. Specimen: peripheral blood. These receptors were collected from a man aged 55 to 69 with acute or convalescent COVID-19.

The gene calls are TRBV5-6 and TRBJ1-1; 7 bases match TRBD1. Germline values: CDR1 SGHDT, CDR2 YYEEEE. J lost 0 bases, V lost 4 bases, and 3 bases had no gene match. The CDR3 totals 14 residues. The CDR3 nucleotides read TGTGCCAGCAGCGGCGACAGGGTGAACACTGAAGCTTTCTTT. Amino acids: CASSGDRVNTEAFF.

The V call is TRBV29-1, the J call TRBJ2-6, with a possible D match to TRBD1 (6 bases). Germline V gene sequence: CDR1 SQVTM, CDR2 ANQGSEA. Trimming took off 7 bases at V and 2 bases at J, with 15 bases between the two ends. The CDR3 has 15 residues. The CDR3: CSGLDRGPGANVLTF. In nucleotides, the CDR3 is TGCAGCGGGCTGGACAGAGGCCCTGGGGCCAACGTCCTGACTTTC. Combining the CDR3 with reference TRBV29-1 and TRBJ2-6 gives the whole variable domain SAVISQKPSRDICQRGTSLTIQCQVDSQVTMMFWYRQQPGQSLTLIATANQGSEATYESGFVIDKFPISRPNLTFSTLTVSNMSPEDSSIYLCSGLDRGPGANVLTFGAGSRLTVL.

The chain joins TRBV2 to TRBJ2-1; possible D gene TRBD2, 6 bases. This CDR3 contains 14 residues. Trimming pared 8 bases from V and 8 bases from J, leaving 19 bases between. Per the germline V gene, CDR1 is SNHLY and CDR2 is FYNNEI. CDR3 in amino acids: CASSQTVGGYEQFF. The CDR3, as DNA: TGTGCCAGCTCCCAAACGGTGGGGGGTTATGAGCAGTTCTTC.

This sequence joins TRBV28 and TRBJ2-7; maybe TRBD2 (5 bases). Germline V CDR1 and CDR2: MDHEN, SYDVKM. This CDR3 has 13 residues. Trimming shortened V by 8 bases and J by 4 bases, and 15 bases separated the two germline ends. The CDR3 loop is CASEGSGIYEQYF. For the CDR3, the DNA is TGTGCCAGCGAGGGTTCCGGGATATACGAGCAGTACTTC.

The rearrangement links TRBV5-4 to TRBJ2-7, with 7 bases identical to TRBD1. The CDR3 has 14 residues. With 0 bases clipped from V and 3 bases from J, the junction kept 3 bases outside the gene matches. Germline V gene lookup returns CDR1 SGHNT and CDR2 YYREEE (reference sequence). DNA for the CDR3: TGTGCCAGCAGCTTGGCCGCAGGGGGCTACGAGCAGTACTTC. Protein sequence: CASSLAAGGYEQYF.

CDR3: CASSPSNRGDEQYF. CDR3 coding DNA: TGCGCCAGCAGCCCATCCAACAGGGGAGACGAGCAGTACTTC. This chain connects TRBV5-1 to TRBJ2-7; 7 positions agree with TRBD1. V trimming: 4 bases; J trimming: 5 bases; junction bases outside the gene matches: 9. CDR1 is SGHRS, CDR2 YFSETQ, per germline. This CDR3 region has 14 residues.

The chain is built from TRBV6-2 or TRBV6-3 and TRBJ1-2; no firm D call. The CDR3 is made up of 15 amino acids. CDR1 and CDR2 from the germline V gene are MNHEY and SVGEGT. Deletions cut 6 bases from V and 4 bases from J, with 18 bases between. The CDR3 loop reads CASSDGLPGSYGYTF. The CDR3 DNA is TGTGCCAGCAGCGATGGGCTCCCCGGTAGCTATGGCTACACCTTC.

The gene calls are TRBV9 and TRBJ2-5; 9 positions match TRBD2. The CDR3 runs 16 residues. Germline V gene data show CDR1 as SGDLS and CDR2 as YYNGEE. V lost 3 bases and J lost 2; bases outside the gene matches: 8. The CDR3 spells CASSGSGGRLQETQYF. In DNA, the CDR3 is TGTGCCAGCAGCGGGAGCGGGGGGCGGCTACAAGAGACCCAGTACTTC.

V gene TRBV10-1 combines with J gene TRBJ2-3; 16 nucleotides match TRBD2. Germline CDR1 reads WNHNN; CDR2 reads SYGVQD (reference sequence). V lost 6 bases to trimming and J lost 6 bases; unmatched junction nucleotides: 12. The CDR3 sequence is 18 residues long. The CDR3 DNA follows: TGCGCCAGCAGCCCGGGACTAGCGGGGGGGCCCGGGGTCGATACGCAGTATTTT. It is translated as CASSPGLAGGPGVDTQYF.

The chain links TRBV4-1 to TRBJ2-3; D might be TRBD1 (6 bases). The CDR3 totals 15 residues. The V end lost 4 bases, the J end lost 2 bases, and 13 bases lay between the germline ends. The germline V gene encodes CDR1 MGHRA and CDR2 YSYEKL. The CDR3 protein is CASSRLDRITDTQYF. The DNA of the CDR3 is TGCGCCAGCAGCCGCCTAGACAGGATCACAGATACGCAGTATTTT.

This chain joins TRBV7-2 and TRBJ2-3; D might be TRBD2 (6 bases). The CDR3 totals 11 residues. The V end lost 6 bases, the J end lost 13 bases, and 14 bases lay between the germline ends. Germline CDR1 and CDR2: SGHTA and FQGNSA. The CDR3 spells CASRGGREEYF. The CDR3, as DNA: TGTGCCAGCAGGGGGGGTCGCGAGGAGTATTTT.

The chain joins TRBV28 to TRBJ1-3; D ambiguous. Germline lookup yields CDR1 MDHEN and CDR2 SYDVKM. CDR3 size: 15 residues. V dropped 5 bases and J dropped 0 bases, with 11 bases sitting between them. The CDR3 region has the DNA TGTGCCAGCAGTCCCCCAGGCTTCTCTGGAAACACCATATATTTT. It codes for CASSPPGFSGNTIYF.

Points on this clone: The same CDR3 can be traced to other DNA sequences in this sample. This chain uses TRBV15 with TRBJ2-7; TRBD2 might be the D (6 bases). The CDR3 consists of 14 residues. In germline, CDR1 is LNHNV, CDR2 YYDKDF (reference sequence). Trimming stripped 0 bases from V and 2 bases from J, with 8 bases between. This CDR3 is CATSRDRGTYEQYF. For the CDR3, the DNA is TGTGCCACCAGCAGAGATCGGGGGACCTACGAGCAGTACTTC.

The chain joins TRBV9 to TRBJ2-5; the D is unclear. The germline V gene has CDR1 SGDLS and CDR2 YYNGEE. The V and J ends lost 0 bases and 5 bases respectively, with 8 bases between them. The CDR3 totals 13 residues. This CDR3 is CASSVAVSETQYF. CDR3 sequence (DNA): TGTGCCAGCAGCGTAGCTGTTTCCGAGACCCAGTACTTC.

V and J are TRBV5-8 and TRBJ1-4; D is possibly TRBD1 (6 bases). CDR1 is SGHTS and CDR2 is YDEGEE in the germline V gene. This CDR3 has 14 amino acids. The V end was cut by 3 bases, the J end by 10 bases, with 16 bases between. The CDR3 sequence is CASSYSGVPGKLFF. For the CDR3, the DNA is TGTGCCAGCAGCTATTCAGGGGTACCGGGAAAACTGTTTTTT.

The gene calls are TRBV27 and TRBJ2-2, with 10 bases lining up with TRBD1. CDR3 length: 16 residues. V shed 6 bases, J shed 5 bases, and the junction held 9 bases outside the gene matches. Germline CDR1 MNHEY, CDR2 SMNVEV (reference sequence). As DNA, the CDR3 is TGTGCCAGCAGGGAGACAGGGGGCGGAAAGACCGGGGAGCTGTTTTTT. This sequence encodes CASRETGGGKTGELFF.

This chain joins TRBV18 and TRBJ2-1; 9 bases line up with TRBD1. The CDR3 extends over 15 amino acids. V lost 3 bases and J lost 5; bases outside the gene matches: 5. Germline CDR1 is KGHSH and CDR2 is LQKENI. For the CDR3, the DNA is TGTGCCAGCTCACCCACCGGGACAGGGAACAATGAGCAGTTCTTC. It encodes CASSPTGTGNNEQFF.

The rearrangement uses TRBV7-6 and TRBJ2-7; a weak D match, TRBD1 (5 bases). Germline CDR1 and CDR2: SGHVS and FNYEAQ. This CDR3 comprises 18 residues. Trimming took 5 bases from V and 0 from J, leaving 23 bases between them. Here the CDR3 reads CASSGDRAQGQSSYEQYF. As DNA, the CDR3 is TGTGCCAGCAGCGGAGACCGGGCCCAGGGTCAGTCCTCCTACGAGCAGTACTTC.

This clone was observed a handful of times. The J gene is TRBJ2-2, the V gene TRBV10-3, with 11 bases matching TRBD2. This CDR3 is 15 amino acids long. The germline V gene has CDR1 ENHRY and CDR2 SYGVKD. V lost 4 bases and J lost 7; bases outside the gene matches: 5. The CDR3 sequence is CAISASGGHGGELFF. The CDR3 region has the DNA TGTGCCATCAGTGCTAGCGGGGGGCATGGCGGGGAGCTGTTTTTT.

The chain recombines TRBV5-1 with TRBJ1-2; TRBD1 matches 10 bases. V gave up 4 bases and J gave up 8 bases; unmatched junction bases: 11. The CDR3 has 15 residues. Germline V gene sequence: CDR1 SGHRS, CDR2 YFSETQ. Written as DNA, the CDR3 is TGCGCCAGCAGCATAGCCGGGACAGGGGCGCTAGGCTACACCTTC. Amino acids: CASSIAGTGALGYTF.

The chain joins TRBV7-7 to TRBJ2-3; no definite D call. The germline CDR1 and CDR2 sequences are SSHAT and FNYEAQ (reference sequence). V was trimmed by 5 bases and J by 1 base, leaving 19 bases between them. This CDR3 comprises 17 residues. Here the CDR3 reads CASSPRVAPIGTDTQYF. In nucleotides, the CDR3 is TGTGCCAGCAGCCCTCGGGTAGCTCCTATTGGCACAGATACGCAGTATTTT.

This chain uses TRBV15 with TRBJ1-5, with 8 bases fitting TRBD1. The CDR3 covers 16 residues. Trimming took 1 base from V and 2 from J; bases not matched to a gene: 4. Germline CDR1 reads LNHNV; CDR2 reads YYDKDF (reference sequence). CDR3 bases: TGTGCCACCAGCAGAGTCCCAGGGGGCCGCAATCAGCCCCAGCATTTT. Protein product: CATSRVPGGRNQPQHF.